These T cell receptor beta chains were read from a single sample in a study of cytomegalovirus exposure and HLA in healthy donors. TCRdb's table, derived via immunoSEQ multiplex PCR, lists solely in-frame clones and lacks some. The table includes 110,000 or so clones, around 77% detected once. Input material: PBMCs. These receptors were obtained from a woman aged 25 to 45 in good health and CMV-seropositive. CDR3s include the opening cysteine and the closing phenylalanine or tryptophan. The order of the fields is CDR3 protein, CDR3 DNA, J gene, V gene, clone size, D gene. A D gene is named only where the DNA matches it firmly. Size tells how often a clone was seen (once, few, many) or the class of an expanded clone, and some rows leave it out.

CDR3 protein: CASSYRTGAYEQYF
CDR3 DNA: TGTGCCAGCAGTTACCGGACAGGGGCCTACGAGCAGTACTTC
J gene: TRBJ2-7
V gene: TRBV6-5
clone size: -
D gene: TRBD1

CDR3 protein: CASSLARQASKESGELFF
CDR3 DNA: TGCGCCAGCAGCTTGGCTCGCCAGGCGAGTAAGGAAAGCGGGGAGCTGTTTTTT
J gene: TRBJ2-2
V gene: TRBV5-1
clone size: -
D gene: -

CDR3 protein: CASSWTTSGSSGELFF
CDR3 DNA: TGCGCCAGCAGCTGGACGACTAGCGGGAGTAGTGGGGAGCTGTTTTTT
J gene: TRBJ2-2
V gene: TRBV5-1
clone size: -
D gene: TRBD2

CDR3 protein: CASSPPAYVNTEAFF
CDR3 DNA: TGTGCCAGCTCACCACCGGCTTACGTGAACACTGAAGCTTTCTTT
J gene: TRBJ1-1
V gene: TRBV18
clone size: -
D gene: -

CDR3 protein: CASSYAGKGYNEQFF
CDR3 DNA: TGTGCCAGCAGTTATGCGGGGAAGGGGTACAATGAGCAGTTCTTC
J gene: TRBJ2-1
V gene: TRBV6-5
clone size: few
D gene: -

CDR3 protein: CASSRKDWKGGETQYF
CDR3 DNA: TGTGCCAGCAGCAGAAAAGACTGGAAGGGAGGAGAGACCCAGTACTTC
J gene: TRBJ2-5
V gene: TRBV21-1
clone size: -
D gene: -

CDR3 protein: CASSSGGGGGTYEQYF
CDR3 DNA: TGTGCCAGCAGCTCGGGGGGGGGCGGGGGGACTTACGAGCAGTACTTC
J gene: TRBJ2-7
V gene: TRBV5-4
clone size: -
D gene: TRBD2

CDR3 protein: CAWSSGSSYNEQFF
CDR3 DNA: TGTGCCTGGAGCAGCGGGAGCTCCTACAATGAGCAGTTCTTC
J gene: TRBJ2-1
V gene: TRBV30
clone size: -
D gene: TRBD2

CDR3 protein: CASSGQGSGVNEQFF
CDR3 DNA: TGTGCCAGCAGTGGACAGGGGAGCGGGGTCAATGAGCAGTTCTTC
J gene: TRBJ2-1
V gene: TRBV25-1
clone size: -
D gene: -

CDR3 protein: CASSLGQGKGYTF
CDR3 DNA: TGTGCCAGCAGTCTAGGACAGGGCAAGGGCTACACCTTC
J gene: TRBJ1-2
V gene: TRBV6-5
clone size: -
D gene: TRBD1

CDR3 protein: CASSLSGGTNEKLFF
CDR3 DNA: TGTGCCAGCAGCTTATCAGGGGGTACTAATGAAAAACTGTTTTTT
J gene: TRBJ1-4
V gene: TRBV5-4
clone size: -
D gene: TRBD1

CDR3 protein: CASSIDHRAGNTIYF
CDR3 DNA: TGTGCCAGTAGTATAGATCACAGGGCAGGAAACACCATATATTTT
J gene: TRBJ1-3
V gene: TRBV19
clone size: -
D gene: -

CDR3 protein: CASSSIGPDTQYF
CDR3 DNA: TGTGCCAGCAGCTCCATCGGTCCAGATACGCAGTATTTT
J gene: TRBJ2-3
V gene: TRBV11-2
clone size: few
D gene: -

CDR3 protein: CASSVATAGETQYF
CDR3 DNA: TGTGCCAGCAGCGTAGCTACGGCGGGAGAGACCCAGTACTTC
J gene: TRBJ2-5
V gene: TRBV9
clone size: -
D gene: -

CDR3 protein: CASSQGGPNEKLFF
CDR3 DNA: TGTGCCAGCAGCCAGGGCGGGCCCAATGAAAAACTGTTTTTT
J gene: TRBJ1-4
V gene: TRBV14
clone size: -
D gene: -

CDR3 protein: CASSLWGGVYGYTF
CDR3 DNA: TGTGCCAGCAGCTTATGGGGCGGAGTCTATGGCTACACCTTC
J gene: TRBJ1-2
V gene: TRBV7-9
clone size: -
D gene: -

CDR3 protein: CASSLKREQFF
CDR3 DNA: TGTGCCAGCAGCCTGAAGCGGGAGCAGTTCTTC
J gene: TRBJ2-1
V gene: TRBV7-2
clone size: few
D gene: -

CDR3 protein: CASMDSSYEQYF
CDR3 DNA: TGTGCCTCGATGGACAGCTCCTACGAGCAGTACTTC
J gene: TRBJ2-7
V gene: TRBV30
clone size: few
D gene: -

CDR3 protein: CAWGLWGGRPETQYF
CDR3 DNA: TGTGCCTGGGGGTTGTGGGGGGGCCGCCCAGAGACCCAGTACTTC
J gene: TRBJ2-5
V gene: TRBV30
clone size: -
D gene: -

CDR3 protein: CASSQQGMNTEAFF
CDR3 DNA: TGTGCCAGCAGTCAACAGGGTATGAACACTGAAGCTTTCTTT
J gene: TRBJ1-1
V gene: TRBV27
clone size: -
D gene: -

CDR3 protein: CATSATGGNSPLHF
CDR3 DNA: TGTGCCACCAGCGCTACAGGGGGCAATTCACCCCTCCACTTT
J gene: TRBJ1-6
V gene: TRBV15
clone size: few
D gene: TRBD1

CDR3 protein: CASSGLAGPYNEQFF
CDR3 DNA: TGTGCCAGCAGCGGACTAGCGGGACCCTACAATGAGCAGTTCTTC
J gene: TRBJ2-1
V gene: TRBV7-9
clone size: once
D gene: TRBD2

CDR3 protein: CASSRRGRYSPLHF
CDR3 DNA: TGTGCCAGCAGCCGACGGGGGAGGTATTCACCCCTCCACTTT
J gene: TRBJ1-6
V gene: TRBV6-5
clone size: -
D gene: -

CDR3 protein: CATNNRDSLSDTQYF
CDR3 DNA: TGTGCCACTAACAATCGGGACAGCTTGTCAGATACGCAGTATTTT
J gene: TRBJ2-3
V gene: TRBV19
clone size: -
D gene: TRBD1